Listed here are 26 T cell receptor beta chains from one sample, sequenced in a study of blood T cell repertoires in COVID-19. Here immunoSEQ multiplex PCR was the method, and the copy in TCRdb shows in-frame clones only, minus some. This sample has over 150,000 clones, with 80% to 90% found just once. Sequences were obtained from peripheral blood. These receptors were obtained from a man aged 50-60 years with active or convalescent COVID-19.

This clone was detected only a few times. V usage is TRBV10-3 and J usage is TRBJ1-6; 9 positions agree with TRBD1. The CDR3 covers 14 residues. Germline-derived CDR1 and CDR2 are ENHRY and SYGVKD. Trimming at V came to 10 bases and at J to 7 bases, leaving 8 bases not matched to a gene. CDR3 sequence reads: CATERGQGNSPLHF. The CDR3 nucleotides are TGTGCCACCGAGAGGGGACAGGGCAATTCACCCCTCCACTTT.

This chain connects TRBV7-6 to TRBJ2-7, with D possibly TRBD2 on 6 matching bases. V was shortened by 4 bases and J by 6 bases, with 19 bases between the two germline ends. CDR1 is SGHVS, CDR2 FNYEAQ, per germline. CDR3 size: 15 residues. CDR3 nucleotides: TGTGCCAGCAGCTCCGGGGGTCAGAGGGGCGGCGAGCAGTACTTC. Translation: CASSSGGQRGGEQYF.

The J gene is TRBJ1-1, the V gene TRBV12-5; D perhaps matches TRBD1 (6 bases). Germline V gives CDR1 LGHNT, CDR2 FRNRAP. V lost 11 bases and J 0 bases, leaving 13 bases between the germline ends. The CDR3 is 13 residues long. The CDR3 loop is CADSRGLNTEAFF. The CDR3 DNA is TGTGCTGACTCAAGGGGGTTGAACACTGAAGCTTTCTTT. Together with reference TRBV12-5 and TRBJ1-1, the CDR3 gives the full variable domain: DARVTQTPRHKVTEMGQEVTMRCQPILGHNTVFWYRQTMMQGLELLAYFRNRAPLDDSGMPKDRFSAEMPDATLATLKIQPSEPRDSAVYFCADSRGLNTEAFFGQGTRLTVV.

CDR3 nucleotides: TGTGCCAGCGGTTCTATACGCTACGAGCAGTACTTC. This codes for CASGSIRYEQYF. The chain links TRBV2 to TRBJ2-7, with D unresolved. V was pared by 8 bases and J by 3 bases, with 11 bases between. Germline CDR1 reads SNHLY; CDR2 reads FYNNEI. The CDR3 covers 12 residues.

This clone has just a few counts. The chain is built from TRBV3-1 (or the pseudogene TRBV3-2) and TRBJ2-3; 9 nucleotides agree with TRBD2. The V and J ends lost 0 bases and 1 base, in that order; junction bases with no gene match: 11. The germline V gene has CDR1 LGHDT and CDR2 YNNKEL (reference sequence). This CDR3 has 19 residues. CDR3 DNA sequence: TGTGCCAGCAGCCAAGATACGAGCGGGGGGTTCGGAGGCACAGATACGCAGTATTTT. Encoded protein: CASSQDTSGGFGGTDTQYF.

The CDR3 DNA follows: TGTGCCAGCAGGAACCCCGGGACAAGGACCTACAATGAGCAGTTCTTC. It specifies CASRNPGTRTYNEQFF. V and J are TRBV28 and TRBJ2-1, with D possibly matching TRBD1 (6 bases). The CDR3 is 16 amino acids. The V end was cut by 6 bases, the J end by 2 bases, with 17 bases between. Germline CDR1 is MDHEN and CDR2 is SYDVKM.

The V call is TRBV7-3, the J call TRBJ1-6; tentative D call: TRBD1 (6 bases). Between the trimmed V and J ends, which lost 4 bases and 8 bases, there was a span of 12 bases. Germline V lookup: CDR1 SGHTA, CDR2 FQGTGA. The CDR3 extends over 14 amino acids. The DNA for the CDR3 is TGTGCCAGCAGCTCCCAGGGGAGGGATTCACCCCTCCACTTT. The encoded protein is CASSSQGRDSPLHF.

A single count supports this clone. This chain connects TRBV25-1 to TRBJ2-7, with D hard to call. This CDR3 region has 11 residues. The germline V gene has CDR1 MGHDK and CDR2 SYGVNS. V was shortened by 3 bases and J by 5 bases, with 5 bases between the two germline ends. As DNA, the CDR3 is TGTGCCAGCAGTGAGGAGAACGAGCAGTACTTC. Amino acids: CASSEENEQYF.

The genes are TRBV9 and TRBJ1-2, with 12 bases matching TRBD1. CDR1 SGDLS and CDR2 YYNGEE come from the germline V gene. Trimming at V came to 4 bases and at J to 7 bases, leaving 5 bases not matched to a gene. The CDR3 has 14 residues. The CDR3 is CASSRGQGAGGYTF. CDR3 bases: TGTGCCAGCAGCAGGGGACAGGGGGCTGGTGGCTACACCTTC.

J is TRBJ2-3 and V is TRBV19; no definite D call. The CDR3 extends over 14 amino acids. The V gene lost 5 bases and the J gene lost 0 bases, with 9 bases spanning the gap. Germline V gene lookup returns CDR1 LNHDA and CDR2 SQIVND (reference sequence). CDR3 coding DNA: TGTGCCAGTAGTCCAATAGTTAGCACAGATACGCAGTATTTT. Encoded protein: CASSPIVSTDTQYF. Combining the CDR3 with reference TRBV19 and TRBJ2-3 gives the whole variable domain DGGITQSPKYLFRKEGQNVTLSCEQNLNHDAMYWYRQDPGQGLRLIYYSQIVNDFQKGDIAEGYSVSREKKESFPLTVTSAQKNPTAFYLCASSPIVSTDTQYFGPGTRLTVL.

This clone has just a few counts. The chain links TRBV2 to TRBJ1-1; TRBD1 matches 7 bases. The CDR3 has 15 amino acids. V shed 8 bases, J shed 2 bases, and the junction held 11 bases outside the gene matches. The germline V gene has CDR1 SNHLY and CDR2 FYNNEI. In DNA, the CDR3 is TGTGCCAGCGTGTCAGGGGGTTACCTCAACACTGAAGCTTTCTTT. This translates into CASVSGGYLNTEAFF.

The chain couples TRBV24-1 to TRBJ2-7; D possibly corresponds to TRBD2 (6 bases). V lost 0 bases to trimming and J lost 7 bases, with 12 bases between them. The CDR3 is 14 amino acids. Germline CDR1 is KGHDR and CDR2 is SFDVKD. The CDR3 DNA follows: TGTGCCACCAGTGATTTGATCCCCGGGGGAGAGCAGTACTTC. Translating it yields CATSDLIPGGEQYF.

This sequence joins TRBV19 and TRBJ2-2; unclear D gene. The CDR3 extends over 12 amino acids. V was trimmed by 3 bases and J by 7 bases, leaving 6 bases between them. Per germline, CDR1 LNHDA and CDR2 SQIVND (reference sequence). In nucleotides, the CDR3 is TGTGCCAGTAGTATTCCCGGCGGGGAGCTGTTTTTT. Encoded protein: CASSIPGGELFF.

The V and J genes are TRBV5-1 and TRBJ1-2; 12 bases are shared with TRBD1. The CDR3 totals 14 residues. The V gene's germline CDR1 is SGHRS and CDR2 YFSETQ. With 0 bases clipped from V and 7 bases from J, the junction kept 1 base outside the gene matches. CDR3 DNA: TGCGCCAGCAGCTTGGAGGGACAGGGGGCTGGCTACACCTTC. It translates to CASSLEGQGAGYTF. Based on the CDR3 plus reference TRBV5-1 and TRBJ1-2, the full variable domain is KAGVTQTPRYLIKTRGQQVTLSCSPISGHRSVSWYQQTPGQGLQFLFEYFSETQRNKGNFPGRFSGRQFSNSRSEMNVSTLELGDSALYLCASSLEGQGAGYTFGSGTRLTVV.

The chain recombines TRBV6-5 with TRBJ2-5, with D tentatively TRBD2 (6 bases). The CDR3 is made up of 13 amino acids. V lost 6 bases and J lost 2, with 10 bases in between. Germline V gene lookup returns CDR1 MNHEY and CDR2 SVGAGI. The CDR3 nucleotides read TGTGCCAGCAGCCAGACTAGGCAAGAGACCCAGTACTTC. Translation: CASSQTRQETQYF.

The V gene is TRBV7-9, the J gene TRBJ2-7; 9 bases are a match to TRBD1. This CDR3 region has 17 residues. Germline V gene sequence: CDR1 SEHNR, CDR2 FQNEAQ (reference sequence). V trimming: 1 base; J trimming: 0 bases; junction bases outside the gene matches: 7. The CDR3 spells CASSLVGTGFNSYEQYF. The CDR3 DNA is TGTGCCAGCAGCTTAGTGGGGACAGGGTTTAACTCCTACGAGCAGTACTTC.

This clone was recorded a few times. The chain joins TRBV27 to TRBJ2-1; perhaps TRBD1 as D (5 bases). Trimming took 2 bases from V and 2 from J, leaving 10 bases between them. Germline V gene data show CDR1 as MNHEY and CDR2 as SMNVEV (reference sequence). This CDR3 region has 15 residues. CDR3 DNA: TGTGCCAGCAGTTTACACAGGTCCGCCTACAATGAGCAGTTCTTC. As protein: CASSLHRSAYNEQFF.

CDR3 amino acids: CASSHRDSGSYEQYF. CDR3 coding DNA: TGTGCCAGCAGTCACCGGGACTCAGGCTCCTACGAGCAGTACTTC. V usage is TRBV2 and J usage is TRBJ2-7, with D possibly being TRBD2 (6 bases). The CDR3 spans 15 residues. Trimming shortened V by 5 bases and J by 0 bases, and 14 bases separated the two germline ends. Germline CDR1 is SNHLY and CDR2 is FYNNEI.

The table lists this clone with a count of one. The chain has TRBV3-1 (or the pseudogene TRBV3-2) and TRBJ2-1; tentative D call: TRBD1 (6 bases). The V gene lost 2 bases and the J gene lost 7 bases, with 12 bases spanning the gap. The CDR3 contains 14 residues. The germline V gene has CDR1 LGHDT and CDR2 YNNKEL (reference sequence). The CDR3 region has the DNA TGTGCCAGCAGCCAATTGGGGACAAGGAATGAGCAGTTCTTC. Translating gives CASSQLGTRNEQFF.

The chain recombines TRBV3-1 (or the pseudogene TRBV3-2) with TRBJ1-6, with a possible D match to TRBD1 (5 bases). V was shortened by 1 base and J by 16 bases, with 8 bases between the two germline ends. From germline, CDR1 is LGHDT and CDR2 YNNKEL (reference sequence). The CDR3 runs to 11 residues. The CDR3 is CASSQGTLLHF. For the CDR3, the DNA is TGTGCCAGCAGCCAAGGGACACTTCTCCACTTT.

The chain uses TRBV3-1 (or the pseudogene TRBV3-2) and TRBJ2-7; TRBD1 agrees at 9 bases. In germline, CDR1 is LGHDT, CDR2 YNNKEL (reference sequence). The V gene end was trimmed by 5 bases and the J gene end by 1 base; junction bases not matched to a gene: 6. CDR3 size: 15 residues. The CDR3 loop reads CASSGDRESSYEQYF. In DNA, the CDR3 is TGTGCCAGCAGCGGGGACAGGGAAAGTTCCTACGAGCAGTACTTC.

This clone occurred once. The J gene is TRBJ2-3, the V gene TRBV6-1; perhaps TRBD2 as D (6 bases). V dropped 2 bases and J dropped 4 bases, with 13 bases sitting between them. This CDR3 is 15 amino acids long. CDR1 MNHNS and CDR2 SASEGT come from the germline V gene. The CDR3 loop reads CASSELGSVADTQYF. DNA for the CDR3: TGTGCCAGCAGTGAACTCGGGAGTGTCGCAGATACGCAGTATTTT.

The CDR3 bases are TGTGCCAGCAGAACTCAGGGGGTGTTCTACAATGAGCAGTTCTTC. This codes for CASRTQGVFYNEQFF. This sequence joins TRBV7-2 and TRBJ2-1; 7 bases are shared with TRBD1. Germline V lookup: CDR1 SGHTA, CDR2 FQGNSA. Unmatched junction bases numbered 8, after V lost 6 bases and J lost 3 bases. The CDR3 has 15 amino acids.

This sequence joins TRBV4-2 and TRBJ1-5; D perhaps matches TRBD1 (5 bases). The CDR3 is 18 amino acids. Germline-derived CDR1 and CDR2 are LGHNA and YNFKEQ. Trimming took off 4 bases at V and 0 bases at J, with 19 bases between the two ends. CDR3 nucleotide sequence: TGTGCCAGCAGCCTTCGGGCTGGCCGGGGGAATAGCAATCAGCCCCAGCATTTT. This gives the protein CASSLRAGRGNSNQPQHF.

V usage is TRBV12-3 or TRBV12-4 and J usage is TRBJ2-3; no clear D. The CDR3 has 13 amino acids. The V gene lost 0 bases and the J gene lost 6 bases, with 7 bases spanning the gap. The CDR3 coding sequence is TGTGCCAGCAGTTTAGCCCAACGGGATACGCAGTATTTT. Its translation: CASSLAQRDTQYF.

The chain carries TRBV6-5 and TRBJ2-1; perhaps TRBD1 as D (6 bases). This CDR3 is built from 14 residues. The ends were cut back, 4 bases at V and 5 bases at J, with 12 bases in the middle. CDR1 is MNHEY and CDR2 is SVGAGI in the germline V gene. CDR3 coding DNA: TGTGCCAGCAGTTCCGGGACAATTAACAATGAGCAGTTCTTC. Translating gives CASSSGTINNEQFF.